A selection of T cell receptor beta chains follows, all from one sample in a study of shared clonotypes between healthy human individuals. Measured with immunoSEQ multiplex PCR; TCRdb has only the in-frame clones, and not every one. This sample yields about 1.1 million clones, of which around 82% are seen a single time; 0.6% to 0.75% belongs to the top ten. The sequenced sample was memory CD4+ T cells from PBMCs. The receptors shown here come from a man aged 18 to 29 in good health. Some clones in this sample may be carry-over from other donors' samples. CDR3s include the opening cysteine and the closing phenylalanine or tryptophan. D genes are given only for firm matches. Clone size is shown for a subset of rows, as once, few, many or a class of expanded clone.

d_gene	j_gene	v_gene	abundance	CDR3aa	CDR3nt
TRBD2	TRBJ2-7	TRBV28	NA	CASKSGGSSYEQYF	TGTGCCAGCAAAAGCGGCGGGAGCTCCTACGAGCAGTACTTC
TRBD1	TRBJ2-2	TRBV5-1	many	CASTDREVGELFF	TGCGCCAGCACAGACAGGGAAGTCGGGGAGCTGTTTTTT
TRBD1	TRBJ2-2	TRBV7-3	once	CASSLHPGGNTGELFF	TGTGCCAGCAGCTTACACCCAGGGGGGAACACCGGGGAGCTGTTTTTT
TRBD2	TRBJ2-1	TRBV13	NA	CAAPPREAYNEQFF	TGTGCCGCCCCCCCGCGGGAGGCCTACAATGAGCAGTTCTTC
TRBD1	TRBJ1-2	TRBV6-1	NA	CASGGGQGWGYTF	TGTGCCAGCGGAGGAGGACAGGGTTGGGGCTACACCTTC
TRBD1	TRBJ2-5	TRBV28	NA	CASSLSDRGGTQYF	TGTGCCAGCAGTTTATCCGACAGGGGAGGGACCCAGTACTTC
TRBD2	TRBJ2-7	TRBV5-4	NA	CASSGAGVRSYEQYF	TGTGCCAGCAGCGGAGCGGGAGTGAGGTCCTACGAGCAGTACTTC
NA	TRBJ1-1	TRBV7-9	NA	CASSLNGQHTEAFF	TGTGCCAGCAGCTTAAACGGACAGCACACTGAAGCTTTCTTT
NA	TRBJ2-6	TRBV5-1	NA	CASSLVRDVNVLTF	TGCGCCAGCAGCTTGGTTCGGGACGTCAACGTCCTGACTTTC
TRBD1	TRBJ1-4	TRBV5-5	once	CASSTKQGANNEKLFF	TGTGCCAGCAGTACAAAACAGGGGGCTAATAATGAAAAACTGTTTTTT
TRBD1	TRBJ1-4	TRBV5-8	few	CASSPRTGLNEKLFF	TGTGCCAGCAGCCCCCGGACAGGGCTAAATGAAAAACTGTTTTTT
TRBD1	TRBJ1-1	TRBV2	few	CATNRGLNTEAFF	TGTGCCACGAACAGGGGGCTAAACACTGAAGCTTTCTTT
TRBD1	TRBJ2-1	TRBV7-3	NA	CASSAQKGAPYNEQFF	TGTGCCAGCAGCGCCCAGAAGGGGGCCCCCTACAATGAGCAGTTCTTC
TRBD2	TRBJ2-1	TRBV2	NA	CASRTTSGSYNEQFF	TGTGCCAGCAGAACGACTAGCGGGTCCTACAATGAGCAGTTCTTC
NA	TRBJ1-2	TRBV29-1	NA	CSVVRGNRYGYTF	TGCAGCGTTGTCAGGGGTAATCGCTATGGCTACACCTTC
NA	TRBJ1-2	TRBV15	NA	CATSRGVLGYTF	TGTGCCACCAGCAGAGGGGTTCTTGGCTACACCTTC
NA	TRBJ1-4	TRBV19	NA	CASTPGRGNEKLFF	TGTGCCAGTACCCCCGGGAGGGGGAATGAAAAACTGTTTTTT
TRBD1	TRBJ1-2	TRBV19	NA	CASGRGPTYGYTF	TGTGCCAGCGGGAGGGGGCCTACATATGGCTACACCTTC